The 17 T cell receptor beta chains in this list originate from one sample, sequenced in a study of T cells in women clearing cervical HPV infection. Profiled with immunoSEQ multiplex PCR; TCRdb holds only in-frame clones, not every one. In total, the table holds tens of thousands of clones. The sample taken for sequencing was blood buffy coat. All receptors derive from a woman between 18 and 70 years old with a cervical HPV16 infection that either progressed to CIN3+ or cleared (not recorded which).

Comments on this clone: The CDR3 is cut off 3 residues early in the read; its end comes from the germline J gene. The chain employs TRBV30 and TRBJ2-3, with 14 bases that match TRBD2. CDR1 is GTSNPN and CDR2 is SVGIG in the germline V gene (reference sequence). The CDR3 spans 17 residues. V shed 2 bases and J 3 bases; nucleotides not matched to a gene: 7. The CDR3 spells CAWSTGTSGGITDTQYF. Partial CDR3 DNA: TGTGCCTGGAGTACTGGGACTAGCGGGGGAATAACAGATACG.

The sequenced CDR3 bases are TGCGCCAGCAGCAATGAAGACCGGGGGGACATACGCACAGATACG. This sequence encodes CASSNEDRGDIRTDT. The full CDR3 reads CASSNEDRGDIRTDTQYF. The chain recombines TRBV5-1 with TRBJ2-3; perhaps TRBD2 as D (7 bases). Read data end 3 residues before the CDR3 end; the end is taken from the germline J gene. Per germline, CDR1 SGHRS and CDR2 YFSETQ. The CDR3 loop spans 18 amino acids. Trimming took 4 bases from V and 1 from J, leaving 22 bases between them.

Remarks on this clone: The observed sequence ends 3 residues before the CDR3 terminus, with the missing tail filled in from the germline J gene. The rearrangement joins TRBV30 to TRBJ2-3; no reliable D call. The CDR3 is 13 amino acids. Trimming left V 1 base short and J 3 bases short, with 8 bases between. Germline-derived CDR1 and CDR2 are GTSNPN and SVGIG (reference sequence). CDR3 protein: CAWSDAITDTQYF. The CDR3 DNA, read in part, is TGTGCCTGGAGTGACGCTATTACAGATACG.

With respect to this clone: Germline and junction disagree at one end, which may indicate a read error. The read falls 3 residues short of the CDR3 end, and the missing part is taken from the germline J gene. The J gene is TRBJ1-2, the V gene TRBV7-7, with D tentatively TRBD1 (5 bases). Germline V gene data show CDR1 as SSHAT and CDR2 as FNYEAQ (reference sequence). The CDR3 loop spans 15 amino acids. The CDR3 sequence is CASSLDLGEVDTYTF. The DNA read from the CDR3 is TGTGCTAGCAGCTTAGATTTAGGGGAGGTGGATACC.

On this clone itself: Sequencing ends 3 residues short of the CDR3 end; the germline J gene provides the rest. This chain connects TRBV19 to TRBJ2-2; perhaps D is TRBD1 or TRBD2 (7 bases each). The CDR3 contains 15 residues. The germline V gene has CDR1 LNHDA and CDR2 SQIVND (reference sequence). CDR3 sequence: CASKKNRGGIEKLFF. The part of the CDR3 DNA that was read is TGTGCCAGCAAAAAAAACAGGGGAGGGATTGAAAAG.

Details on this clone: Read coverage stops 3 residues before the CDR3 terminus; the germline J gene supplies the remainder. The chain carries TRBV7-2 and TRBJ1-2; 9 bases align to TRBD1. This CDR3 contains 15 residues. The germline CDR1 and CDR2 sequences are SGHTA and FQGNSA. J gave up 7 bases and V 1 base, and 7 bases lay outside the gene matches. The CDR3 region is CASSLGPDRGSGYTF. The CDR3 bases that were read are TGTGCCAGCAGCTTAGGGCCGGACAGGGGTAGTGGC.

In regard to this clone: From the germline J gene comes the end of the CDR3, since the read stops 3 residues before it. The chain combines TRBV14 with TRBJ1-6; tentatively, D is TRBD1 (5 bases). This CDR3 region has 14 residues. Trimming left V 2 bases short and J 7 bases short, with 9 bases between. The V gene's germline CDR1 is SGHDN and CDR2 FVKESK. CDR3 in amino acids: CASSQWGSNSPLHF. The CDR3 DNA, read in part, is TGTGCCAGCAGCCAATGGGGCAGCAATTCACCC.

On this clone itself: The observed sequence ends 3 residues before the CDR3 terminus, with the missing tail filled in from the germline J gene. The chain couples TRBV7-9 to TRBJ2-7; tentatively, D is TRBD1 (5 bases). Trimming removed 1 base at V and 4 bases at J, with 8 bases between. Per germline, CDR1 SEHNR and CDR2 FQNEAQ (reference sequence). This CDR3 spans 13 amino acids. The CDR3: CASSLGGRYEQYF. CDR3 bases read: TGTGCCAGCAGCTTAGGGGGCAGGTACGAG.

Note on this clone: The read ends 3 residues before the CDR3 terminus; that terminus is restored from the germline J gene. The J gene is TRBJ2-3, the V gene TRBV6-1; maybe TRBD1 (6 bases). Germline CDR1 and CDR2: MNHNS and SASEGT. The CDR3 sequence is 14 residues long. With 3 bases removed from V and 5 bases from J, the gap between germline ends came to 12 bases. The CDR3 bases that were read are TGTGCCAGCAGTGATAGACAGGAGAGAGATACG. The encoded protein is CASSDRQERDT. The entire CDR3 protein is CASSDRQERDTQYF.

As regards this clone: Read data end 3 residues before the CDR3 end; the end is taken from the germline J gene. The chain employs TRBV5-1 and TRBJ1-2, with a tentative D call TRBD1 (5 bases). CDR3 length: 14 amino acids. V lost 3 bases, J lost 2 bases, and 11 bases lay in between. Looked up from germline, CDR1 is SGHRS and CDR2 is YFSETQ. The sequenced CDR3 bases are TGCGCCAGCAGCTCATTGGAGGGGAACTATGGC. This sequence encodes CASSSLEGNYG. The full CDR3 protein is CASSSLEGNYGYTF.

Turning to this clone: The read comes to an end 3 residues before the CDR3 does, leaving the germline J gene to fill in the end. Other DNA sequences of this sample code for an identical CDR3. The chain joins TRBV18 to TRBJ1-5, with D uncertain. Looked up from germline, CDR1 is KGHSH and CDR2 is LQKENI. V gave up 9 bases and J gave up 3 bases, with 15 bases separating them. The CDR3 is 14 residues long. The covered CDR3 bases are TGTGCCAGTTCTCCTGGACTCCTCAATCAGCCC. Residues: CASSPGLLNQP. In full, the CDR3 is CASSPGLLNQPQHF. The full variable domain, completed using reference TRBV18 and TRBJ1-5, is NAGVMQNPRHLVRRRGQEARLRCSPMKGHSHVYWYRQLPEEGLKFMVYLQKENIIDESGMPKERFSAEFPKEGPSILRIQQVVRGDSAAYFCASSPGLLNQPQHFGDGTRLSIL.

On this clone: The sequenced fragment ends 3 residues before the CDR3 boundary, so the rest is inferred from the germline J gene. The chain recombines TRBV18 with TRBJ1-1; 7 bases align to TRBD1. CDR1 and CDR2 from the germline V gene are KGHSH and LQKENI. V lost 3 bases and J lost 1; bases outside the gene matches: 5. CDR3 size: 15 residues. The DNA read from the CDR3 is TGTGCCAGCTCACCCACCGGGACAGCGAACACTGAA. This encodes CASSPTGTANTE. The complete CDR3 reads CASSPTGTANTEAFF.

Points on this clone: The read comes to an end 3 residues before the CDR3 does, leaving the germline J gene to fill in the end. The V and J genes are TRBV20-1 and TRBJ1-4; D unclear. The CDR3 extends over 16 amino acids. Trimming shortened V by 0 bases and J by 8 bases, and 19 bases separated the two germline ends. Germline lookup yields CDR1 DFQATT and CDR2 SNEGSKA (reference sequence). The DNA read from the CDR3 is TGCAGTGCTAGAGATATGTTTAAGAGGGCTGAAGAAAAA. Amino acids: CSARDMFKRAEEK. The whole CDR3 reads CSARDMFKRAEEKLFF.

Comments on this clone: One junction end disagrees with the germline gene, perhaps due to a read error. Read data end 3 residues before the CDR3 end; the end is taken from the germline J gene. The V call is TRBV4-2, the J call TRBJ2-7, with unresolved D. The CDR3 extends over 15 amino acids. Germline V gene data show CDR1 as LGHNA and CDR2 as YNFKEQ. The CDR3 protein is CASSQDNPGNYEQYF. Partial CDR3 DNA: TGCGCCAGCAGCCAAGATAACCCAGGCAATTACGAG.

Details on this clone: The read finishes 3 residues shy of the CDR3 end, and the germline J gene is used to complete it. The rearrangement joins TRBV5-6 to TRBJ1-2, with TRBD1 as a possible D gene (5 bases). Germline V gene data show CDR1 as SGHDT and CDR2 as YYEEEE. The CDR3 spans 13 residues. Trimming pared 6 bases from V and 5 bases from J, leaving 14 bases between. The CDR3 spells CASTWRGGYGYTF. The sequenced part of the CDR3 DNA is TGTGCCAGCACCTGGAGGGGAGGGTATGGC.

On this clone itself: The read terminates 3 residues ahead of where the CDR3 ends, so the germline J gene completes it. The chain combines TRBV7-6 with TRBJ2-7; D possibly corresponds to TRBD1 (6 bases). The germline V and J ends were trimmed by 1 base and 6 bases, with 10 bases remaining between them. Germline V lookup: CDR1 SGHVS, CDR2 FNYEAQ. There are 13 residues in the CDR3. This CDR3 reads CASSLVLGGEQYF. The part of the CDR3 DNA that was read is TGTGCCAGCAGCTTAGTGCTAGGGGGCGAG.

CDR3 DNA, as far as it was read: TGCGCCAGCAGCCAAGATGCAGGGGGATTTTACGAG. This encodes CASSQDAGGFYE. The entire CDR3 sequence reads CASSQDAGGFYEQYF. The chain couples TRBV4-1 to TRBJ2-7, with TRBD1 identical over 7 bases. The CDR3 end lies 3 residues beyond the end of the read and is filled in from the germline J gene. After removal of 0 bases from V and 4 bases from J, the junction contained 6 bases not matched to a gene. The CDR3 spans 15 residues. CDR1 and CDR2 from the germline V gene are MGHRA and YSYEKL.